Listed below are T cell receptor beta chains from one sample, sequenced in a study of cytomegalovirus exposure and HLA in healthy donors. Clones were sequenced by immunoSEQ multiplex PCR, and TCRdb holds only the in-frame ones, with some missing. The sample has 100,000 to 130,000 clones, about 94% seen once. Sequenced input: PBMCs. These receptors all come from a young woman in good health and CMV-seronegative. Each CDR3 is given with its conserved first and last residue. Fields, in order: J gene, V gene, CDR3 protein.

TRBJ1-4 TRBV28 CASRTELSTRTNEKLFF
TRBJ1-2 TRBV7-3 CASSFVGGREGYTF
TRBJ2-4 TRBV7-8 CASSLRAGTGENIQYF
TRBJ1-2 TRBV9 CASSGGQGAYGYTF
TRBJ1-5 TRBV5-5 CASGEYNQPQHF
TRBJ1-1 TRBV29-1 CSAGQLNTEAFF
TRBJ1-3 TRBV4-1 CASSQVSDRSLWGTIYF
TRBJ2-2 TRBV6-1 CASSEIINTGELFF
TRBJ1-3 TRBV9 CASSTSQGMAIYF
TRBJ1-1 TRBV7-2 CASSVLGNTEAFF
TRBJ2-1 TRBV5-4 CASSLDLWSEQFF
TRBJ1-2 TRBV28 CASRLTGYGYTF
TRBJ1-3 TRBV5-4 CASSVDSSGNTIYF
TRBJ1-3 TRBV4-2 CASSPLKGQGNTIYF
TRBJ2-3 TRBV9 CASSVGTGTDTQYF
TRBJ1-4 TRBV5-1 CASSDPRATNEKLFF
TRBJ1-1 TRBV6-1 CASSDSGLMNTEAFF
TRBJ2-2 TRBV11-3 CASSRGGSTGELFF
TRBJ2-2 TRBV6-5 CASSYRRGTGELFF
TRBJ2-3 TRBV5-1 CASSLGQGADTQYF
TRBJ2-7 TRBV4-1 CASSPGQGGYEQYF
TRBJ1-5 TRBV15 CATGDSWTADSNQPQHF
TRBJ2-3 TRBV5-1 CASSLGGQVTDTQYF
TRBJ2-6 TRBV6-5 CASNTLGAGANVLTF
TRBJ2-3 TRBV15 CATSMGTYLGDTQYF
TRBJ1-1 TRBV15 CATSSMNTEAFF
TRBJ2-1 TRBV6-5 CASSYSGGNNEQFF
TRBJ2-7 TRBV6-5 CASSSRGGLVSYEQYF
TRBJ1-1 TRBV5-5 CASSLRQQEAFF